The 15 T cell receptor beta chains listed next were all sequenced from one sample in a study of CD8+CD57+ T cells in acquired aplastic anemia. Profiling of TCR beta VDJ combinations and CDR3 sequences used genomic DNA as template. TCRdb recomputed calls from the reads with MiXCR, one row per CDR3 protein. In the table there are about 180,000 distinct CDR3 sequences, less than 50% of which are singletons. The patients chosen for sequencing had shown expansion of CD8+CD57+ cells (detected by flow cytometry). Sample: sorted CD4+, CD8+, or CD8+CD57+ T cells (not recorded which) from PBMCs. The receptor set was obtained from a human donor with aplastic anemia.

This clonotype was seen at least ten times. The chain is built from TRBV6-5 and TRBJ1-2; maybe TRBD1 (6 bases). This CDR3 is built from 13 residues. Germline lookup yields CDR1 MNHEY and CDR2 SVGAGI. V was pared by 2 bases and J by 8 bases, with 12 bases between. The CDR3 reads CASSYVGAHGYTF. CDR3 bases: TGTGCCAGCAGTTACGTGGGGGCGCACGGCTACACCTTC.

This CDR3 reads CASGYSRQVTYGYTF. The CDR3 region has the DNA TGTGCCAGCGGTTACTCGAGACAGGTTACCTATGGCTACACCTTC. The V call is TRBV2, the J call TRBJ1-2, with a weak D call TRBD1 (6 bases). The V end was cut by 8 bases, the J end by 4 bases, with 20 bases between. Germline V gives CDR1 SNHLY, CDR2 FYNNEI. The CDR3 contains 15 residues.

V is TRBV19 and J is TRBJ2-2; TRBD2 agrees at 12 bases. Unmatched junction bases numbered 8, after V lost 10 bases and J lost 8 bases. The CDR3 is made up of 14 amino acids. The V gene's germline CDR1 is LNHDA and CDR2 SQIVND (reference sequence). CDR3 in DNA: TGTGCCACCGTAACCGGGACTAGCGGGGGGGAGCTGTTTTTT. This codes for CATVTGTSGGELFF.

This clonotype was counted only a few times. The chain couples TRBV19 to TRBJ1-6; 7 nucleotides match TRBD1. Trimming cost V 5 bases and J 6 bases; bases outside gene matches: 4. The CDR3 length is 14 residues. Germline values: CDR1 LNHDA, CDR2 SQIVND (reference sequence). The CDR3 DNA reads TGTGCCAGTAGTCCGACAGGGTCTAATTCACCCCTCCACTTT. This gives the protein CASSPTGSNSPLHF.

This clonotype was seen many times. The chain employs TRBV19 and TRBJ1-1; D not resolved. Trimming removed 3 bases from V and 4 bases from J, with 12 bases in between. CDR3 size: 14 residues. Looked up from germline, CDR1 is LNHDA and CDR2 is SQIVND (reference sequence). In DNA form, the CDR3 reads TGTGCCAGTAGTATTGGATGGTTCAGCACTGAAGCTTTCTTT. Translating it yields CASSIGWFSTEAFF. Looking up the rest from reference TRBV19 and TRBJ1-1 gives the full variable domain: DGGITQSPKYLFRKEGQNVTLSCEQNLNHDAMYWYRQDPGQGLRLIYYSQIVNDFQKGDIAEGYSVSREKKESFPLTVTSAQKNPTAFYLCASSIGWFSTEAFFGQGTRLTVV.

This clonotype was observed at least ten times. This chain links TRBV24-1 with TRBJ1-1; a possible D gene is TRBD1 (6 bases). There are 13 residues in the CDR3. Germline CDR1 and CDR2: KGHDR and SFDVKD. Trimming stripped 5 bases from V and 11 bases from J, with 17 bases between. The CDR3 reads CATSADEGERAFF. The CDR3 coding sequence is TGTGCCACCAGTGCCGATGAGGGGGAGCGGGCTTTCTTT.

The chain carries TRBV9 and TRBJ1-4; D not resolved. Trimming removed 0 bases at V and 8 bases at J, with 17 bases between. Germline V gene sequence: CDR1 SGDLS, CDR2 YYNGEE. The CDR3 extends over 16 amino acids. In nucleotides, the CDR3 is TGTGCCAGCAGCGTAGGGGTCAGATCGATCGGGGAAAAACTGTTTTTT. Encoded protein: CASSVGVRSIGEKLFF.

This clonotype was recorded at least ten times. The gene calls are TRBV5-1 and TRBJ2-1; possibly TRBD2 for D (5 bases). This CDR3 has 16 residues. V dropped 2 bases and J dropped 4 bases, with 16 bases sitting between them. CDR1 and CDR2 (germline): SGHRS, YFSETQ. CDR3 residues: CASSFSIGGGYNEQFF. CDR3 DNA sequence: TGCGCCAGCAGCTTTTCGATCGGAGGAGGTTACAATGAGCAGTTCTTC.

This clonotype was counted a few times. A read error may explain this, as a much larger clone is one base away. The DNA for the CDR3 is TGTTCCAGCAGCGTAGCTCCAGGGGGTGGCAATCAGCCCCAGCATTTT. It encodes CSSSVAPGGGNQPQHF. V is TRBV9 and J is TRBJ1-5; 7 bases fit TRBD1. Germline V gene sequence: CDR1 SGDLS, CDR2 YYNGEE. The CDR3 is made up of 16 amino acids.

The chain carries TRBV11-3 and TRBJ2-5; maybe TRBD2 (5 bases). CDR1 and CDR2 (germline): SGHNT, YENEEA. This CDR3 region has 14 residues. Trimming pared 3 bases from V and 2 bases from J, leaving 10 bases between. The CDR3 region has the DNA TGTGCCAGCAGCTTTTACAGCGGACAAGAGACCCAGTACTTC. It codes for CASSFYSGQETQYF.

The chain uses TRBV27 and TRBJ2-5, with 8 bases identical to TRBD2. The ends lost 5 bases at V and 0 bases at J; junction bases unmatched: 2. Germline lookup yields CDR1 MNHEY and CDR2 SMNVEV (reference sequence). The CDR3 has 14 amino acids. The CDR3 here is CASSPAGDQETQYF. The CDR3 DNA is TGTGCCAGCAGTCCAGCGGGAGACCAAGAGACCCAGTACTTC.

This clonotype was counted ten times or more. The V and J genes are TRBV7-2 and TRBJ1-1; D unclear. Germline V gene lookup returns CDR1 SGHTA and CDR2 FQGNSA. There are 17 residues in the CDR3. The germline V and J ends were trimmed by 0 bases and 0 bases, with 14 bases remaining between them. The CDR3 loop is CASSLAHPGFMNTEAFF. CDR3 coding DNA: TGTGCCAGCAGCTTAGCGCACCCAGGATTCATGAACACTGAAGCTTTCTTT.

The chain employs TRBV3-1 and TRBJ1-1, with D possibly TRBD1 on 6 matching bases. Germline CDR1 LGHDT, CDR2 YNNKEL (reference sequence). The ends were cut back, 5 bases at V and 5 bases at J, with 24 bases in the middle. This CDR3 contains 17 residues. The CDR3 bases are TGTGCCAGCAGCTGGGGGGTGGGGGGCCCAGGAATGACTGAAGCTTTCTTT. This encodes CASSWGVGGPGMTEAFF.

Comments on this clonotype: The final CDR3 position lacks the conserved phenylalanine or tryptophan, pointing to a likely read error. The chain joins TRBV2 to TRBJ2-5, with D possibly called TRBD1 or TRBD2 (5 bases each). CDR1 is SNHLY and CDR2 is FYNNEI in the germline V gene. This CDR3 contains 16 residues. The CDR3 DNA is TGTGCCAGCAGTGAAAGGACACTCAGGGCGAGGGAGACTCAGTACGTC. Protein product: CASSERTLRARETQYV.

This sequence joins TRBV6-1 and TRBJ2-1; TRBD1 might be the D (7 bases). Trimming took off 8 bases at V and 12 bases at J, with 17 bases between the two ends. The CDR3 runs to 12 residues. Germline CDR1 is MNHNS and CDR2 is SASEGT. CDR3 DNA sequence: TGTGCCAGCGGCAACAGGGGAGGAAGGCAGTTCTTC. It translates to CASGNRGGRQFF.